Many counts were recorded for the clone carrying this T cell receptor beta chain. Using its own MiXCR run on the RT-PCR reads, TCRdb lists one record per CDR3 protein. The sample shows over 400,000 distinct CDR3 sequences, approximately 9.9% of them seen only once. These data come from a study of response to subunit inactivated influenza vaccine. The CDR3 contains 15 residues. V was clipped by 1 base and J by 5 bases; unmatched bases: 6. Germline CDR1 is LGHDT and CDR2 is YNNKEL (reference sequence). This receptor was identified in a man aged 45-65 years who received an inactivated influenza vaccine. This chain joins TRBV3-1 and TRBJ2-7, with 9 bases fitting TRBD1. This specimen consisted of PBMCs from blood, obtained 35 to 45 days after vaccination. CDR3 in amino acids: CASSQGGQGFDEQYF. Written as DNA, the CDR3 is TGTGCCAGCAGCCAAGGGGGACAGGGATTTGACGAGCAGTACTTC.